This T cell receptor beta chain is from a study of regulatory and conventional T cells in RAG deficiency. The study's findings and limits: In Omenn syndrome, Treg and Tconv repertoires overlapped >90%.

Clones were sequenced by immunoSEQ multiplex PCR, and TCRdb holds only the in-frame ones, with some missing. The data show approximately 21,000 clones, approximately 95% seen once. This clone was found once. As yet, its antigen is unknown. Blood CD4+ CD25-low CD127-high conventional T cells supplied the genomic DNA template. The data were also submitted as part of a second study, on regulatory T cells. That paper adds: The PCR used 52 TRBV and 13 TRBJ primers.

The specimen was CD25- CD4+ T cells sorted from blood. This TCR came from a human donor in good health.

The CDR3 spells CASTTTGGNYGYTF. CDR3 bases: TGTGCCAGCACCACTACAGGGGGCAACTATGGCTACACCTTC. The chain joins TRBV7-9 to TRBJ1-2, with 9 bases that match TRBD1. CDR1 and CDR2 from the germline V gene are SEHNR and FQNEAQ (reference sequence). With V trimmed by 7 bases and J by 2 bases, 5 bases remained unmatched. The CDR3 totals 14 residues. Using reference TRBV7-9 and TRBJ1-2 for the parts outside the CDR3, the full variable domain is DTGVSQNPRHKITKRGQNVTFRCDPISEHNRLYWYRQTLGQGPEFLTYFQNEAQLEKSRLLSDRFSAERPKGSFSTLEIQRTEQGDSAMYLCASTTTGGNYGYTFGSGTRLTVV.